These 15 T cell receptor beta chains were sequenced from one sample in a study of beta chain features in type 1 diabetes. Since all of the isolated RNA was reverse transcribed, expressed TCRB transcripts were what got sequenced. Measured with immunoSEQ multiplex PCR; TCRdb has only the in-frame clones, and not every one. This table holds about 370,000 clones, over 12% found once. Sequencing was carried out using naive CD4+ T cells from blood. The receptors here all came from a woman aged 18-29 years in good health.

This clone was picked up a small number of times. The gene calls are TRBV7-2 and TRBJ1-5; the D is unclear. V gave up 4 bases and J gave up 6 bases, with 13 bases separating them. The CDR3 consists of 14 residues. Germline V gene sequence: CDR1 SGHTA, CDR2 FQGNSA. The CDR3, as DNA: TGTGCCAGCAGCTCCGGACGGGAGGGTCAGCCCCAGCATTTT. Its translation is CASSSGREGQPQHF.

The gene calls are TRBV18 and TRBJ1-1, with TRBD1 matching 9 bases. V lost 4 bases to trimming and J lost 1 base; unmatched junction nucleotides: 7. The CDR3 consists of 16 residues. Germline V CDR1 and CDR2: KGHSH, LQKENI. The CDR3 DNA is TGTGCCAGCTCACTAGCGCCGGGACAGGGGAACACTGAAGCTTTCTTT. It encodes CASSLAPGQGNTEAFF.

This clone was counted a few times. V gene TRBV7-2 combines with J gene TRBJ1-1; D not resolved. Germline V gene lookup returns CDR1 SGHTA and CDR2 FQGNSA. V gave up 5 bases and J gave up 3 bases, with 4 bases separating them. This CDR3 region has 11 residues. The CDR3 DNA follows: TGTGCCAGCAGCCCGTACACTGAAGCTTTCTTT. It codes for CASSPYTEAFF.

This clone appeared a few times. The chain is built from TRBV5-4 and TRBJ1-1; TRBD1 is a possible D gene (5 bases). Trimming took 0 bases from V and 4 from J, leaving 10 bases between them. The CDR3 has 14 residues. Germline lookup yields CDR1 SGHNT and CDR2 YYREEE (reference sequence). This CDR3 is CASSLVAGRTEAFF. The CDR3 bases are TGTGCCAGCAGCTTGGTGGCGGGACGCACTGAAGCTTTCTTT.

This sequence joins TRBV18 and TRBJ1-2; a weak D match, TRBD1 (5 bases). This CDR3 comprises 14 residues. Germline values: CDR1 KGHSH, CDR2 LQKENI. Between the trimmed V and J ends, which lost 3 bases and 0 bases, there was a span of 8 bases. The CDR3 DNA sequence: TGTGCCAGCTCACCGGGGACTCCTAACTATGGCTACACCTTC. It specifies CASSPGTPNYGYTF.

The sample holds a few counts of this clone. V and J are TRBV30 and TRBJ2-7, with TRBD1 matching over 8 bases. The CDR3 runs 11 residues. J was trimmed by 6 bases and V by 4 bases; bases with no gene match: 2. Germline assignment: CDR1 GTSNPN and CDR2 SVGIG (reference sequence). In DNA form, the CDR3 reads TGTGCCTGGACGACAGGGGTCGAGCAGTACTTC. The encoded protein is CAWTTGVEQYF.

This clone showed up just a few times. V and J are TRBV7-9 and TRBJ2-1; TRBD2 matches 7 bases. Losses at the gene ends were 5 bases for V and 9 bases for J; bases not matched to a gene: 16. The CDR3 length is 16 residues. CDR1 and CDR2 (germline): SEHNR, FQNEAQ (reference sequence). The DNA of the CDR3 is TGTGCCAGCAGCCCCCTGACTAGCCTCCCCTCTCCTGAGCAGTTCTTC. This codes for CASSPLTSLPSPEQFF.

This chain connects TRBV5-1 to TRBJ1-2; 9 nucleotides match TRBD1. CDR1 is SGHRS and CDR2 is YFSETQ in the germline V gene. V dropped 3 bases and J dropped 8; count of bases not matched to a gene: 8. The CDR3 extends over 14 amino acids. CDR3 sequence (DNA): TGCGCCAGCAGCTCAACGGGACAGGGACGCGGCTACACCTTC. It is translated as CASSSTGQGRGYTF. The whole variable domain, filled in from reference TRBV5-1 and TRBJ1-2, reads KAGVTQTPRYLIKTRGQQVTLSCSPISGHRSVSWYQQTPGQGLQFLFEYFSETQRNKGNFPGRFSGRQFSNSRSEMNVSTLELGDSALYLCASSSTGQGRGYTFGSGTRLTVV.

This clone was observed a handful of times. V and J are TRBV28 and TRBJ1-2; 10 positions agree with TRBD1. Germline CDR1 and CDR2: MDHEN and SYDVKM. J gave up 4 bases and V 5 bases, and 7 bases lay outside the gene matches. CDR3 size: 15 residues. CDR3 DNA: TGTGCCAGCAGTCCCGGGGACAGGGGTATCTATGGCTACACCTTC. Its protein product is CASSPGDRGIYGYTF.

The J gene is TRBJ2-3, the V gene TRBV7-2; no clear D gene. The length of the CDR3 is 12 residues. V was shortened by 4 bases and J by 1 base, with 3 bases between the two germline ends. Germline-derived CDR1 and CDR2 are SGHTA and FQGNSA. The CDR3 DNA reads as TGTGCCAGCAGCTCTCGCACAGATACGCAGTATTTT. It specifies CASSSRTDTQYF.

CDR3 nucleotide sequence: TGTGCCAGCAGTCACTTAGCGGGGACATCCTCTGGGGCCAACGTCCTGACTTTC. Translating gives CASSHLAGTSSGANVLTF. The chain joins TRBV28 to TRBJ2-6, with TRBD2 identical over 8 bases. The CDR3 contains 18 residues. Trimming removed 5 bases from V and 0 bases from J; junction bases left unmatched: 9. Germline V lookup: CDR1 MDHEN, CDR2 SYDVKM.

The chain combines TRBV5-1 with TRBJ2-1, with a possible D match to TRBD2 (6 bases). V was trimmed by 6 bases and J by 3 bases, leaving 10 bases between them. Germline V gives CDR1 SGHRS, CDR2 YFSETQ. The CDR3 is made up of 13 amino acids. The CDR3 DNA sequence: TGCGCCAGCACTAGGGACTTCTACAATGAGCAGTTCTTC. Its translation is CASTRDFYNEQFF. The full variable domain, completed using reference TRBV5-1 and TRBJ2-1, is KAGVTQTPRYLIKTRGQQVTLSCSPISGHRSVSWYQQTPGQGLQFLFEYFSETQRNKGNFPGRFSGRQFSNSRSEMNVSTLELGDSALYLCASTRDFYNEQFFGPGTRLTVL.

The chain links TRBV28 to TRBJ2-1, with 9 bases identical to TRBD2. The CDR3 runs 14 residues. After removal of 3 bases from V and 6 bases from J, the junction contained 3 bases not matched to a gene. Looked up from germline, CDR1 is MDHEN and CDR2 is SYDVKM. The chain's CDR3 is CASSFRTSVNEQFF. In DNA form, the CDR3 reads TGTGCCAGCAGTTTCCGGACTAGCGTCAATGAGCAGTTCTTC.

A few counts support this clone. DNA for the CDR3: TGTGCCAGCAGCTCTAGCGGGCACTCCTACGAGCAGTACTTC. It translates to CASSSSGHSYEQYF. The gene calls are TRBV7-6 and TRBJ2-7; TRBD2 agrees at 8 bases. V trimming: 4 bases; J trimming: 0 bases; junction bases outside the gene matches: 2. In germline, CDR1 is SGHVS, CDR2 FNYEAQ. CDR3 length: 14 amino acids. The full variable domain, its missing parts supplied by reference TRBV7-6 and TRBJ2-7, is GAGVSQSPRYKVTKRGQDVALRCDPISGHVSLYWYRQALGQGPEFLTYFNYEAQQDKSGLPNDRFSAERPEGSISTLTIQRTEQRDSAMYRCASSSSGHSYEQYFGPGTRLTVT.

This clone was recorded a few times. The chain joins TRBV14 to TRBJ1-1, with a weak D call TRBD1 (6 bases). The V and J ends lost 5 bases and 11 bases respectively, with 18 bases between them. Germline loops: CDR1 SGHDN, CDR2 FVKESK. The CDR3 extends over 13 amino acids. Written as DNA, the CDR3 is TGTGCCAGCAGCATTCAGGGACACCGAGCGGCTTTCTTT. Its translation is CASSIQGHRAAFF.